This TCR beta chain came from a study of tumor and adjacent non-tumor tissue in lung cancer. Background on the study: Histology: under 15 adenocarcinoma, a couple of squamous cell carcinoma, 1 small cell lung cancer. Aged roughly 30 to 85 years, patients included under 13 men and roughly five women with stage I to III disease. Each sample yielded millions of productive TCRbeta reads on average. General study points: Compared with tumor, normal lung showed significantly lower TCR diversity.

This CDR3 region has 16 residues. Details on this clonotype: Its specificity is unknown. A read error may produce the germline difference seen at one junction end.

No cell sorting was done before RNA was extracted from the tissue. Three rounds of nested PCR, following a modified ARM-PCR protocol, produced the TCRbeta library. One entry per CDR3 protein results from TCRdb running MiXCR on the multiplex PCR reads. The sample has fewer than 120,000 distinct CDR3 sequences, 84% seen once. Input material: lung tumor tissue. This receptor was identified in a man between 65 and 85 years old with non-small cell lung cancer. V gene TRBV12-3 or TRBV12-4 combines with J gene TRBJ2-1; maybe TRBD1 (5 bases). The chain's CDR3 is CASSTATGIAYIEQFF. The CDR3 DNA sequence: TGTGCCAGCAGTACCGCAACAGGTATCGCCTACATTGAGCAGTTCTTC.